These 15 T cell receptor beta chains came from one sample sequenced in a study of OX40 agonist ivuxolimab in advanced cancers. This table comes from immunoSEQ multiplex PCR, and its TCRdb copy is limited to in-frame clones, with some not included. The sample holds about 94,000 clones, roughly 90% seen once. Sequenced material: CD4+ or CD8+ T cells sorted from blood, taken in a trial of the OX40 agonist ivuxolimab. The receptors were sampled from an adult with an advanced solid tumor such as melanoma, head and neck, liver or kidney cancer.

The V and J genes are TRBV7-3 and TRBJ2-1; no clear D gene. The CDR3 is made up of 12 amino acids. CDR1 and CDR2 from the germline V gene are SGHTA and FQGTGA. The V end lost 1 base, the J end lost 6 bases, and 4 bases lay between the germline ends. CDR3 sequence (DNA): TGTGCCAGCAGCTTAAGTCTCAATGAGCAGTTCTTC. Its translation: CASSLSLNEQFF.

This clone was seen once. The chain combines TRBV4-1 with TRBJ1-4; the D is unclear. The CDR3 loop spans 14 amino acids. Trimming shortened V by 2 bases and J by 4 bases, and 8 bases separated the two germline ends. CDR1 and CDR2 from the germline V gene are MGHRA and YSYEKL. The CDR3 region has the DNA TGCGCCAGCAGCCAACTCCTGTATAATGAAAAACTGTTTTTT. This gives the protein CASSQLLYNEKLFF.

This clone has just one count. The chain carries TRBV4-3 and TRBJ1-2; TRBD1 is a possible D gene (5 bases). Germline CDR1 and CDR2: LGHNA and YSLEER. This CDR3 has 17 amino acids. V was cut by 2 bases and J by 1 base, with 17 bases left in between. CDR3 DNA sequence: TGCGCCAGCAGCCAACGTCCCCAGGGTTCGGATAACTATGGCTACACCTTC. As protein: CASSQRPQGSDNYGYTF.

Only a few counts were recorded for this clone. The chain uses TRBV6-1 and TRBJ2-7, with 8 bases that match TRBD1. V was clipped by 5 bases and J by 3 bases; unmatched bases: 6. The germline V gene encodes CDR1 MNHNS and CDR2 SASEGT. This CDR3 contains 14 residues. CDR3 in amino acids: CASSLRTGSYEQYF. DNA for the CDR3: TGTGCCAGCAGTCTACGGACAGGGAGCTACGAGCAGTACTTC.

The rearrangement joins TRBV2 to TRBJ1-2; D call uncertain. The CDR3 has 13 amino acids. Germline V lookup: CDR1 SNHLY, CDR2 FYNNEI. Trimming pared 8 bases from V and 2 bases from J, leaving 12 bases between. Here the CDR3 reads CASASTQNYGYTF. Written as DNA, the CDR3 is TGTGCCAGCGCCTCCACTCAGAACTATGGCTACACCTTC.

CDR3 amino acids: CASRWDTDTQYF. CDR3 in DNA: TGCGCCAGCAGGTGGGACACAGATACGCAGTATTTT. The J gene is TRBJ2-3, the V gene TRBV5-1; D remains ambiguous. Trimming took 5 bases from V and 2 from J, leaving 6 bases between them. CDR1 is SGHRS, CDR2 YFSETQ, per germline. CDR3 length: 12 residues.

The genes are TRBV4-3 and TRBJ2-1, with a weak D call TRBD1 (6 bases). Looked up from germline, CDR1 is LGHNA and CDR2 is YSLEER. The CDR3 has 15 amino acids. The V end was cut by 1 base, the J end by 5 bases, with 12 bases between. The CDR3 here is CASSQANGGHNEQFF. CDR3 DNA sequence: TGCGCCAGCAGCCAAGCCAATGGGGGCCACAATGAGCAGTTCTTC.

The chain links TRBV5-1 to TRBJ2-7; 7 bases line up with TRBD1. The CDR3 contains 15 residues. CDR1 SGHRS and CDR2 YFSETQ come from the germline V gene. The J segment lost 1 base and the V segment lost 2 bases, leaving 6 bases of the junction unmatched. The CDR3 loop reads CASSFPGQPSYEQYF. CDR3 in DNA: TGCGCCAGCAGCTTCCCGGGACAGCCATCCTACGAGCAGTACTTC.

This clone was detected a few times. CDR3 sequence (DNA): TGTGCCACCAGCAGAGCAAACCCCGGGCTCACTGGAGCCTTGGACTATGGCTACACCTTC. Its protein product is CATSRANPGLTGALDYGYTF. V usage is TRBV15 and J usage is TRBJ1-2; no definite D call. This CDR3 has 20 amino acids. CDR1 LNHNV and CDR2 YYDKDF come from the germline V gene (reference sequence). V lost 1 base, J lost 3 bases, and 27 bases lay in between.

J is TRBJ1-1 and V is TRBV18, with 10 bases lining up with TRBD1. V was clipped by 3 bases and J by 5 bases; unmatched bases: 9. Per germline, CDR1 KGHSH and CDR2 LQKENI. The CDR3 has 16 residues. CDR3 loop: CASSPPPPGQGTEAFF. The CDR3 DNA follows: TGTGCCAGCTCACCCCCGCCGCCGGGACAGGGGACTGAAGCTTTCTTT.

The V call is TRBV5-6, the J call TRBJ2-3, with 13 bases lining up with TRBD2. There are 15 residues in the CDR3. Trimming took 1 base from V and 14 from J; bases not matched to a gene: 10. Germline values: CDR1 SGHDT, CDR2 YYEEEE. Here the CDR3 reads CASSLRGLAGALAYF. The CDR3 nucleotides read TGTGCCAGCAGCTTGAGAGGACTAGCGGGGGCCCTGGCGTATTTT.

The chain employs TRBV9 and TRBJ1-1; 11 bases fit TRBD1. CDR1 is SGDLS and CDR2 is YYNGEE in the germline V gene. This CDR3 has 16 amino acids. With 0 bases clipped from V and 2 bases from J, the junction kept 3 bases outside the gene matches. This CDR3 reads CASSVEGQGGNTEAFF. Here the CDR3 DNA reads TGTGCCAGCAGCGTAGAGGGACAGGGGGGTAACACTGAAGCTTTCTTT.

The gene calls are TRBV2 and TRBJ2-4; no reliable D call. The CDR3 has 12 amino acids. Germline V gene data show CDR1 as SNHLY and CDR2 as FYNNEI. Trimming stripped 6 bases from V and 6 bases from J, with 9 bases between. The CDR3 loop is CASRATGNIQYF. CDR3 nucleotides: TGTGCCAGCAGGGCGACGGGAAACATTCAGTACTTC. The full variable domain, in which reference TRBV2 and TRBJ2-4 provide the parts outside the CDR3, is EPEVTQTPSHQVTQMGQEVILRCVPISNHLYFYWYRQILGQKVEFLVSFYNNEISEKSEIFDDQFSVERPDGSNFTLKIRSTKLEDSAMYFCASRATGNIQYFGAGTRLSVL.

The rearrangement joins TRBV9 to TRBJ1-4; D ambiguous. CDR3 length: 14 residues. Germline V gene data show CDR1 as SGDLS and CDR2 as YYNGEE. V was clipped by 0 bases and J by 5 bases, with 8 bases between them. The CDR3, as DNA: TGTGCCAGCAGCGTAGCCAGTTGGAATGAAAAACTGTTTTTT. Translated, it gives CASSVASWNEKLFF.

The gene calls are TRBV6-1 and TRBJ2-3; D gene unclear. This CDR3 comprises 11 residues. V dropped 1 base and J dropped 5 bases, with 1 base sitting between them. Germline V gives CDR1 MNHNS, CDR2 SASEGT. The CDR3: CASSEGDTQYF. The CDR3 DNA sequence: TGTGCCAGCAGTGAAGGAGATACGCAGTATTTT.